A single sample is the source of the 5 T cell receptor beta chains below, sequenced in a study of T cell responses to AZD1222 COVID-19 vaccine. Profiled with immunoSEQ multiplex PCR; TCRdb holds only in-frame clones, not every one. Counted here are 130,000 to 150,000 clones, over 85% occurring once; the ten biggest clones make up approximately 1.5%. Material: peripheral blood, obtained on day 0 of AZD1222 vaccination. The receptor set was obtained from an adult in good health.

The J gene is TRBJ1-1, the V gene TRBV6-5; 7 nucleotides align to TRBD1. The junction had 10 bases not matched to a gene; V was cut back by 3 bases and J by 6 bases. CDR1 and CDR2 (germline): MNHEY, SVGAGI. This CDR3 has 15 amino acids. CDR3 residues: CASSYLRRQGSEAFF. In DNA form, the CDR3 reads TGTGCCAGCAGTTATTTAAGGAGACAGGGCTCTGAAGCTTTCTTT.

The rearrangement links TRBV5-1 to TRBJ2-5; D gene uncertain. The CDR3 extends over 14 amino acids. Trimming pared 2 bases from V and 5 bases from J, leaving 13 bases between. From germline, CDR1 is SGHRS and CDR2 YFSETQ. The CDR3 bases are TGCGCCAGCAGCTTTTATAATCTCGGCGAGACCCAGTACTTC. Protein sequence: CASSFYNLGETQYF.

The DNA of the CDR3 is TGTGCCAGCAGCCGAGGGCTTAGGAACACTGAAGCTTTCTTT. Its translation: CASSRGLRNTEAFF. The genes are TRBV7-8 and TRBJ1-1; D is undetermined. The CDR3 is made up of 14 amino acids. Germline V gene lookup returns CDR1 SGHVS and CDR2 FQNEAQ. The V end was cut by 5 bases, the J end by 1 base, with 11 bases between.

In regard to this clone: This sample includes further DNA sequences coding for the same CDR3. The chain is built from TRBV5-1 and TRBJ2-7; D is unresolved. Looked up from germline, CDR1 is SGHRS and CDR2 is YFSETQ. CDR3 size: 11 residues. V lost 0 bases and J lost 4, with 2 bases in between. The CDR3 loop reads CASSLGYEQYF. The CDR3 bases are TGCGCCAGCAGCTTGGGGTACGAGCAGTACTTC.

This chain links TRBV7-2 with TRBJ2-2; D is undetermined. V was cut by 3 bases and J by 0 bases, with 5 bases left in between. Germline loops: CDR1 SGHTA, CDR2 FQGNSA. The CDR3 has 14 amino acids. The CDR3 DNA sequence: TGTGCCAGCAGCTTTGAGACGAACACCGGGGAGCTGTTTTTT. It is translated as CASSFETNTGELFF. Drawing the rest from reference TRBV7-2 and TRBJ2-2, the complete variable domain is GAGVSQSPSNKVTEKGKDVELRCDPISGHTALYWYRQSLGQGLEFLIYFQGNSAPDKSGLPSDRFSAERTGGSVSTLTIQRTQQEDSAVYLCASSFETNTGELFFGEGSRLTVL.